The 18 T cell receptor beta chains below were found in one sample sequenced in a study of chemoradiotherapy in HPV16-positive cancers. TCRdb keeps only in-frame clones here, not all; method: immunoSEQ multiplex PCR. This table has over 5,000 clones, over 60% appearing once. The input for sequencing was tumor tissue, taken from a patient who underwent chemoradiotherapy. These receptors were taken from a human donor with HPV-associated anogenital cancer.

CDR3 bases: TGTGCCAGCAGCATAGGACAGGGGTATGAAAAACTGTTTTTT. Amino acids: CASSIGQGYEKLFF. The chain uses TRBV7-9 and TRBJ1-4; TRBD1 matches at 9 bases. Germline V CDR1 and CDR2: SEHNR, FQNEAQ (reference sequence). The CDR3 is 14 residues long. The V segment lost 5 bases and the J segment 6 bases; nucleotides outside the gene matches: 4.

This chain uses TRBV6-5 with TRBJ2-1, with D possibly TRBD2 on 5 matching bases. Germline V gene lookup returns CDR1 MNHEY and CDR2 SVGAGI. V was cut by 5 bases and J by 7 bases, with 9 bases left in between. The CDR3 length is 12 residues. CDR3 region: CASSHPGNEQFF. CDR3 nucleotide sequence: TGTGCCAGCAGTCACCCGGGAAATGAGCAGTTCTTC.

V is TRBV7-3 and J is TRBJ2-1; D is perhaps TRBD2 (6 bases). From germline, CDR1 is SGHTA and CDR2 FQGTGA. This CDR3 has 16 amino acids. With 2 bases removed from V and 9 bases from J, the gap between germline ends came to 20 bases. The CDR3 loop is CASSLVGGSALGEQFF. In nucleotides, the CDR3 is TGTGCCAGCAGCTTAGTAGGAGGGAGCGCCTTGGGTGAGCAGTTCTTC.

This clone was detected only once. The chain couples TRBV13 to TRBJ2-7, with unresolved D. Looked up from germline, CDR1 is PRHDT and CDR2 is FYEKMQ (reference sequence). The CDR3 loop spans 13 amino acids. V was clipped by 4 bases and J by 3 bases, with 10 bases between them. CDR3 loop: CASSSSTLYEQYF. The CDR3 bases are TGTGCCAGCAGCTCTAGTACGCTCTACGAGCAGTACTTC. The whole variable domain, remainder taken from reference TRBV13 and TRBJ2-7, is AAGVIQSPRHLIKEKRETATLKCYPIPRHDTVYWYQQGPGQDPQFLISFYEKMQSDKGSIPDRFSAQQFSDYHSELNMSSLELGDSALYFCASSSSTLYEQYFGPGTRLTVT.

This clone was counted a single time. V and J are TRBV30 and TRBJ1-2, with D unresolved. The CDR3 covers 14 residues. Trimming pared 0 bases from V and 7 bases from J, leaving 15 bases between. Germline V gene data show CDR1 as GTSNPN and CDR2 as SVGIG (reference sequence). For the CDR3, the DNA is TGTGCCTGGAGTGTCACTGACACCGGCGGTGGCTACACCTTC. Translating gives CAWSVTDTGGGYTF. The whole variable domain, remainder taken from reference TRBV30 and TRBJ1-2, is SQTIHQWPATLVQPVGSPLSLECTVEGTSNPNLYWYRQAAGRGLQLLFYSVGIGQISSEVPQNLSASRPQDRQFILSSKKLLLSDSGFYLCAWSVTDTGGGYTFGSGTRLTVV.

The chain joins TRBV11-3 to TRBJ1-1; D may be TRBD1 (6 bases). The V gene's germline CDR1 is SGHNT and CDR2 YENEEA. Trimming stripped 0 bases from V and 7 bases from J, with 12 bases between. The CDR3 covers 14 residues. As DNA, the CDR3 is TGTGCCAGCAGCTTAGAAGTTGGCAGGGGTGAAGCTTTCTTT. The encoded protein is CASSLEVGRGEAFF.

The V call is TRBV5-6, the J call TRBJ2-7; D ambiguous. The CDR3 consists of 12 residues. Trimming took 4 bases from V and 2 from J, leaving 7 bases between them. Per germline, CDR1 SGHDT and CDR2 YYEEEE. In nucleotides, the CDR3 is TGTGCCAGCAGCCGAAGGGCCTACGAGCAGTACTTC. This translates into CASSRRAYEQYF.

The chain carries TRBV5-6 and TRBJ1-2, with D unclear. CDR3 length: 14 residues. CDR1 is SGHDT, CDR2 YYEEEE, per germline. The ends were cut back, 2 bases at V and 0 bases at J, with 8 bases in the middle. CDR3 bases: TGTGCCAGCAGCTTCCCCGGGACTAACTATGGCTACACCTTC. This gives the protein CASSFPGTNYGYTF.

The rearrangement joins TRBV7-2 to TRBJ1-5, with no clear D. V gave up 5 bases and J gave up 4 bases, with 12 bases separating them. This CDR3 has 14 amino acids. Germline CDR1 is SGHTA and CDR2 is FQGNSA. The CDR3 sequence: CASSGSGRNQPQHF. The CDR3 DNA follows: TGTGCCAGCAGCGGAAGCGGCCGGAATCAGCCCCAGCATTTT.

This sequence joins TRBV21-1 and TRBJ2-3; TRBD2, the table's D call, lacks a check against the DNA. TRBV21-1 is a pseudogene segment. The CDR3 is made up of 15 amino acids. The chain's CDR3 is CASSALPPGIHTQYF. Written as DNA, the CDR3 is TGTGCCAGCAGCGCTCTTCCCCCGGGGATTCATACGCAGTATTTT.

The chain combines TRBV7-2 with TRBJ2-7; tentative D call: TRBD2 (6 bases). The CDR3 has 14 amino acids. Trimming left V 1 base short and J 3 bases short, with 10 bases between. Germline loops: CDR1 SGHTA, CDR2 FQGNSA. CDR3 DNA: TGTGCCAGCAGCTTAGACGGGACTTTCTACGAGCAGTACTTC. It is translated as CASSLDGTFYEQYF.

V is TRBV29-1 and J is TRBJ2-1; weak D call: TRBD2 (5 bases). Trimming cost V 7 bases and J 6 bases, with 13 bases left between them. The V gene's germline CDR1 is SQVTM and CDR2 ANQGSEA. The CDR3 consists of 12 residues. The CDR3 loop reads CSAVGVGNEQFF. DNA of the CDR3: TGCAGCGCCGTGGGAGTAGGCAATGAGCAGTTCTTC.

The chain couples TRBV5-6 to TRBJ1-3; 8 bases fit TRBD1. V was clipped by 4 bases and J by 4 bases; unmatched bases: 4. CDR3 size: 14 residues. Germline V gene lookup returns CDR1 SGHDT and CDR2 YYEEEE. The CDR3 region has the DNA TGTGCCAGCAGCCCCGGACAGGGCGGAAACACCATATATTTT. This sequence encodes CASSPGQGGNTIYF. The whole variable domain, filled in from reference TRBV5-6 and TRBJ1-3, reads DAGVTQSPTHLIKTRGQQVTLRCSPKSGHDTVSWYQQALGQGPQFIFQYYEEEERQRGNFPDRFSGHQFPNYSSELNVNALLLGDSALYLCASSPGQGGNTIYFGEGSWLTVV.

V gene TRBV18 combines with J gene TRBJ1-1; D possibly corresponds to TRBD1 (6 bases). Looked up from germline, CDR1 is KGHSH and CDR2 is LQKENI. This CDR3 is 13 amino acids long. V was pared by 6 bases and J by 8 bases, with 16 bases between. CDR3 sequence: CASSRDRQLEAFF. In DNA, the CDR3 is TGTGCCAGCTCTCGAGACAGGCAACTAGAAGCTTTCTTT. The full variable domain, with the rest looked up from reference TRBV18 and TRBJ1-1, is NAGVMQNPRHLVRRRGQEARLRCSPMKGHSHVYWYRQLPEEGLKFMVYLQKENIIDESGMPKERFSAEFPKEGPSILRIQQVVRGDSAAYFCASSRDRQLEAFFGQGTRLTVV.

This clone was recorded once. The CDR3 DNA is TGTGCCAGCAGTTTATACCCCCGGACAGGCACCTACGAGCAGTACTTC. It specifies CASSLYPRTGTYEQYF. The V and J genes are TRBV27 and TRBJ2-7; TRBD1 matches at 7 bases. The ends lost 1 base at V and 2 bases at J; junction bases unmatched: 8. This CDR3 has 16 amino acids. Per germline, CDR1 MNHEY and CDR2 SMNVEV (reference sequence).

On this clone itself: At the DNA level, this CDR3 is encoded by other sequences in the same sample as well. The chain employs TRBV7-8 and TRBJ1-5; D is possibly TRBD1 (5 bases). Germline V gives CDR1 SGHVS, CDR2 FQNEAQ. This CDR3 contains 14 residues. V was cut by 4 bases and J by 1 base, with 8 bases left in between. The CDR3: CASSWGPSNQPQHF. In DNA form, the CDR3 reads TGTGCCAGCAGCTGGGGCCCGAGCAATCAGCCCCAGCATTTT.

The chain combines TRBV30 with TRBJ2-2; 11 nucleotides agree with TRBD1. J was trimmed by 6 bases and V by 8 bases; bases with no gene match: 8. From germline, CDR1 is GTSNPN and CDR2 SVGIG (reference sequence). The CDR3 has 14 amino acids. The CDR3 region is CARRDRGKAGELFF. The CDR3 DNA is TGTGCCCGACGGGACAGGGGGAAGGCCGGGGAGCTGTTTTTT.

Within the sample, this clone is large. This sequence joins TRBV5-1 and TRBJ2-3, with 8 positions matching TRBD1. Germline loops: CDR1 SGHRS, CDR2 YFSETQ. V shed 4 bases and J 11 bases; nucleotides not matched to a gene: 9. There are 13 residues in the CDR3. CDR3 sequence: CASSPERGQGQYF. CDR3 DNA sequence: TGCGCCAGCAGCCCTGAAAGAGGACAGGGGCAGTATTTT. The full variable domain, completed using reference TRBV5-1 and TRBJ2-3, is KAGVTQTPRYLIKTRGQQVTLSCSPISGHRSVSWYQQTPGQGLQFLFEYFSETQRNKGNFPGRFSGRQFSNSRSEMNVSTLELGDSALYLCASSPERGQGQYFGPGTRLTVL.